This T cell receptor beta chain was identified during a study of T cell responses to AZD1222 COVID-19 vaccine. Overall study results and limits: The donor cohort was predominantly white British with a female majority, and clonal diversity may have been underestimated.

TCRdb's copy holds only in-frame clones and misses some; the assay was immunoSEQ multiplex PCR. The sample comprises 150,000 to 200,000 clones, approximately 90% of which are singletons, and around 1.3% rests with the top ten. Per the germline V gene, CDR1 is LNHDA and CDR2 is SQIVND (reference sequence). The CDR3 contains 14 residues. V lost 4 bases to trimming and J lost 0 bases, with 7 bases between them. Points on this clone: The antigen is not known.

The specimen comprised peripheral blood, sampled 28 days after the second AZD1222 dose. This chain joins TRBV19 and TRBJ1-3; no clear D gene. This clonotype originated in an adult who received the AZD1222 COVID-19 vaccine. DNA for the CDR3: TGTGCCAGTAGTAGACCGGGCTCTGGAAACACCATATATTTT. This gives the protein CASSRPGSGNTIYF.